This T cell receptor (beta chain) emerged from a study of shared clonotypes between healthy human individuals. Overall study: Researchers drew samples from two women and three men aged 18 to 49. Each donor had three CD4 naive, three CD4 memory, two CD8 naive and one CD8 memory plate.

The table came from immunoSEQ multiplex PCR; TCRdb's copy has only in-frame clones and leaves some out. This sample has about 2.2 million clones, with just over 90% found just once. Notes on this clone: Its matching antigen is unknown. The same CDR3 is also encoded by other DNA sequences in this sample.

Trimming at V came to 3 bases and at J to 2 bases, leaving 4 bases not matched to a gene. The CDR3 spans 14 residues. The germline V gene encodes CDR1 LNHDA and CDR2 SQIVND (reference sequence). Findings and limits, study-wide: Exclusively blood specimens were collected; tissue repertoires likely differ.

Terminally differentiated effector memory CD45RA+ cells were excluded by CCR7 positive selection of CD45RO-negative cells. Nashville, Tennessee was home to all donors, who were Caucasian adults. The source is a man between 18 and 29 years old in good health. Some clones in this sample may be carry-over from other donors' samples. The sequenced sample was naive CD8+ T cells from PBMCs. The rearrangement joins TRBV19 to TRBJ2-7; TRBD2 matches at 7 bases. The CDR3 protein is CASSIAGAPYEQYF. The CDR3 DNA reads TGTGCCAGTAGTATCGCGGGAGCTCCCTACGAGCAGTACTTC.